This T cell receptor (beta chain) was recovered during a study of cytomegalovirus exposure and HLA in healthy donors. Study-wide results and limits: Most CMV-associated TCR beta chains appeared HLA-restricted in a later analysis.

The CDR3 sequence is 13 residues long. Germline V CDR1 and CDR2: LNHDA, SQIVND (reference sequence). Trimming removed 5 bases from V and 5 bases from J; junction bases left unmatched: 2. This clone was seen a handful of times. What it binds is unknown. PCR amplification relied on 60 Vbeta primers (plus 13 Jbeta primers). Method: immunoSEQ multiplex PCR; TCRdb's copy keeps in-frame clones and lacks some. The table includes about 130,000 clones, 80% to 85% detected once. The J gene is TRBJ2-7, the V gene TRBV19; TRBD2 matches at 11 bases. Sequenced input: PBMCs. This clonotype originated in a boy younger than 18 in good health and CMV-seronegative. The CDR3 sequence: CASSYSGRDEQYF. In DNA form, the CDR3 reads TGTGCCAGTAGTTATAGCGGGAGGGACGAGCAGTACTTC.